These 2 T cell receptor beta chains originate from one sample sequenced in a study of shared clonotypes between healthy human individuals. The method was immunoSEQ multiplex PCR; TCRdb's version includes in-frame clones alone and lacks a portion of them. The table lists 85,000 to 100,000 clones, 67% of them singletons. The material sequenced was memory CD8+ T cells sorted from blood. The subset denotes: CD45RO+ cells pooled with CCR7-negative TemRA cells. The source of these receptors is a man aged 25-40 years in good health.

This clone was detected many times. This sample also contains other DNA sequences that code for the same CDR3. The chain couples TRBV6-4 to TRBJ2-3, with 12 bases lining up with TRBD1. Per germline, CDR1 MRHNA and CDR2 SNTAGT. The ends lost 3 bases at V and 4 bases at J; junction bases unmatched: 2. CDR3 size: 15 residues. Here the CDR3 DNA reads TGTGCCAGCAGTGAGGGGACAGGGGGCGCAGATACGCAGTATTTT. This gives the protein CASSEGTGGADTQYF.

This clone was recorded once. V usage is TRBV7-9 and J usage is TRBJ1-4; 8 positions agree with TRBD1. CDR3 length equals 14 residues. The J segment lost 7 bases and the V segment lost 4 bases, leaving 5 bases of the junction unmatched. Per the germline V gene, CDR1 is SEHNR and CDR2 is FQNEAQ (reference sequence). CDR3 DNA sequence: TGTGCCAGCAGCTGGGACAGGTTAGGTGAAAAACTGTTTTTT. It encodes CASSWDRLGEKLFF.